These T cell receptor beta chains were read from a single sample in a study of shared clonotypes between healthy human individuals. Some clones are missing from TCRdb's copy, which holds only in-frame ones; the method was immunoSEQ multiplex PCR. The sample holds over a million clones, approximately 78% seen once. The sample consisted of memory CD4+ T cells from PBMCs. The receptor set was obtained from a man younger than 35 in good health. Some clones in this sample may be carry-over from other donors' samples. CDR3s include the opening cysteine and the closing phenylalanine or tryptophan. Fields, in order: V gene, J gene, clone size, CDR3 length, D gene, CDR3 DNA, CDR3 protein. D genes are given only for firm matches. Size tells how often a clone was seen (once, few, many) or the class of an expanded clone, and some rows leave it out.

TRBV18,TRBJ2-7,.,13,.,TGTGCCAGCTCACCTCTGGGAGAGTACGAGCAGTACTTC,CASSPLGEYEQYF
TRBV2,TRBJ1-5,.,15,.,TGTGCCAGCAGTTCCCAGGGATATAGCAATCAGCCCCAGCATTTT,CASSSQGYSNQPQHF
TRBV19,TRBJ1-4,.,13,.,TGTGCCAGTAGAAGAGACAGGTCCGGAAAACTGTTTTTT,CASRRDRSGKLFF
TRBV5-1,TRBJ1-1,.,11,.,TGCGCCAGCAGGGGTGACACTGAAGCTTTCTTT,CASRGDTEAFF
TRBV4-2,TRBJ2-5,once,14,.,TGTGCCAGCAGCCCGACAGGCTTCCGGGAGACCCAGTACTTC,CASSPTGFRETQYF
TRBV28,TRBJ2-7,.,15,.,TGTGCCAGCATGGCAGGGACGAGGATTTTGGACGAGCAGTACTTC,CASMAGTRILDEQYF
TRBV30,TRBJ2-5,.,12,.,TGTGCCTGGACCTCCGTAGGGGAGACCCAGTACTTC,CAWTSVGETQYF
TRBV6-1,TRBJ1-1,.,14,.,TGTGCCAGCAGTGAAATTGCGGGGAGCACTGAAGCTTTCTTT,CASSEIAGSTEAFF
TRBV11-2,TRBJ2-1,.,14,.,TGTGCCAGCAGCCCCCCGGCGACTAGAGTTGAGCAGTTCTTC,CASSPPATRVEQFF
TRBV5-1,TRBJ2-5,.,14,.,TGCGCCAGCAGCCTCCGGACTACTCAAGAGACCCAGTACTTC,CASSLRTTQETQYF
TRBV27,TRBJ2-4,.,14,.,TGTGCCAGCAGTTTAGGGAGATCAAGGGGCATTCAGTACTTC,CASSLGRSRGIQYF
TRBV27,TRBJ2-7,.,14,.,TGTGCCAGCAGTTTAGGCCTAAGGGTTGGCGAGCAGTACTTC,CASSLGLRVGEQYF
TRBV2,TRBJ1-3,few,13,.,TGTGCCAGCATAGCAGGGTTGGGAAACACCATATATTTT,CASIAGLGNTIYF
TRBV5-1,TRBJ2-5,.,13,.,TGCGCCAGCAGCCCGGACGGGAAAGAGACCCAGTACTTC,CASSPDGKETQYF
TRBV28,TRBJ2-2,few,15,.,TGTGCCAGCAGCCCCGGGACCCCGAACACCGGGGAGCTGTTTTTT,CASSPGTPNTGELFF
TRBV2,TRBJ1-5,.,14,.,TGTGCCAGCAGTGAACGTTCGGGTTATCAGCCCCAGCATTTT,CASSERSGYQPQHF
TRBV20-1,TRBJ1-1,.,11,.,TGCAGTGCTCTGGTTGTGGCTGAAGCTTTCTTT,CSALVVAEAFF
TRBV6-6,TRBJ2-5,.,14,TRBD1,TGTGCCAGCAGGACTGGACAGGGTGGGGAGACCCAGTACTTC,CASRTGQGGETQYF
TRBV6-1,TRBJ1-1,.,14,.,TGTGCCAGCAGTGAAGCGTTGGGGAACACTGAAGCTTTCTTT,CASSEALGNTEAFF
TRBV2,TRBJ1-5,.,16,TRBD1,TGTGCCAGCACCGGGACAGGGGTAACAGGCAATCAGCCCCAGCATTTT,CASTGTGVTGNQPQHF
TRBV28,TRBJ1-1,once,14,.,TGTGCCAGCAGTTTTGGGGGAGGTAACACTGAAGCTTTCTTT,CASSFGGGNTEAFF
TRBV18,TRBJ2-7,.,13,TRBD1,TGTGCCAGCTCACCGATGGGACAGTACGAGCAGTACTTC,CASSPMGQYEQYF
TRBV28,TRBJ1-5,.,12,.,TGTGCCACTACGACGGCGGGGCAGCCCCAGCATTTT,CATTTAGQPQHF
TRBV7-2,TRBJ2-5,.,12,.,TGTGCCAGCAGCGTCTACAGCGAGACCCAGTACTTC,CASSVYSETQYF
TRBV7-9,TRBJ2-7,.,14,.,TGTGCCAGCAGCTTAGGGCAGGCTTTCGGCGAGCAGTACTTC,CASSLGQAFGEQYF
TRBV30,TRBJ1-4,.,14,.,TGTGCCTGGAGTGTAGGGAAAGGGGGTGAAAAACTGTTTTTT,CAWSVGKGGEKLFF
TRBV5-1,TRBJ2-7,.,16,TRBD2,TGCGCCAGCAGCTTGGTTGTGACTAGCGGGAGAAGTGAGCAGTACTTC,CASSLVVTSGRSEQYF
TRBV5-1,TRBJ2-5,.,16,TRBD2,TGCGCCAGCAGTGACCGCGGGGGGGCGCGGGAAGAGACCCAGTACTTC,CASSDRGGAREETQYF
TRBV28,TRBJ1-4,.,16,TRBD1,TGTGCCAGCAGCCCCGGGACAGGGACCCGTCGAGAAAAACTGTTTTTT,CASSPGTGTRREKLFF
TRBV21-1,TRBJ2-1,.,17,.,TGTGCCAGCAGCAAAAAAGCTCGCGGGAGTCAATACAATGAGCAGTTCTTC,CASSKKARGSQYNEQFF
TRBV5-1,TRBJ2-7,.,14,.,TGCGCCAGCAGTCTGGACATACCTTCTACGCAGCAGTACTTC,CASSLDIPSTQQYF